What follows is one TCR beta chain and its context. Its antigen is currently unknown. Assay: immunoSEQ multiplex PCR; the TCRdb copy retains only in-frame clones and omits some. The table records fewer than 200,000 clones, 85% of them present only once. This sample is drawn from a study of cytomegalovirus exposure and HLA in healthy donors. The CDR3 extends over 15 amino acids. Germline-derived CDR1 and CDR2 are MNHEY and SVGAGI. V dropped 6 bases and J dropped 4; count of bases not matched to a gene: 11. Notes on the study in general: That first-cohort TCR clusters tended to co-occur in the 130 or so validation repertoires was found in a later analysis.

The chain carries TRBV6-5 and TRBJ1-2, with 7 bases that match TRBD1. The origin of this receptor is a man between 18 and 29 years old in good health and CMV-seropositive. Specimen: PBMCs. The CDR3 region has the DNA TGTGCCAGCAGGTCCGACAGGGTAGTGTTCTATGGCTACACCTTC. It codes for CASRSDRVVFYGYTF.